These 28 T cell receptor beta chains were all obtained from the same sample, sequenced in a study of T cells after posttransplantation cyclophosphamide. Clones were read by immunoSEQ multiplex PCR, and TCRdb kept only the in-frame ones, dropping some. The sample has over 20,000 clones, about 98% seen once; the top ten hold roughly 0.12%. The sequenced sample was naive CD8+ T cells sorted from PBMCs. Receptors originate from a man aged 35-49 years in good health, CMV-negative, and a related stem cell transplant donor.

This clone was seen only once. The chain joins TRBV27 to TRBJ1-4; weak D call: TRBD1 (5 bases). The germline V gene encodes CDR1 MNHEY and CDR2 SMNVEV (reference sequence). This CDR3 spans 14 amino acids. The V and J ends lost 3 bases and 6 bases respectively, with 11 bases between them. CDR3 sequence reads: CASSLWGGHEKLFF. The CDR3 nucleotides are TGTGCCAGCAGTTTGTGGGGGGGTCATGAAAAACTGTTTTTT.

This rearrangement joins TRBV15 to TRBJ1-3; no clear D. This CDR3 contains 15 residues. CDR1 LNHNV and CDR2 YYDKDF come from the germline V gene (reference sequence). V was cut by 4 bases and J by 2 bases, with 12 bases left in between. The CDR3 DNA reads as TGTGCCACCAGCATGTCCCGTATAGCTGGAAACACCATATATTTT. It yields the protein CATSMSRIAGNTIYF.

The chain links TRBV15 to TRBJ2-7, with TRBD2 identical over 7 bases. Looked up from germline, CDR1 is LNHNV and CDR2 is YYDKDF (reference sequence). This CDR3 spans 19 amino acids. The V and J ends lost 0 bases and 5 bases, in that order; junction bases with no gene match: 19. CDR3 loop: CATSRDEESGGSLRDEQYF. CDR3 in DNA: TGTGCCACCAGCAGAGATGAGGAATCCGGCGGGAGTCTCCGGGACGAGCAGTACTTC. Drawing the rest from reference TRBV15 and TRBJ2-7, the complete variable domain is DAMVIQNPRYQVTQFGKPVTLSCSQTLNHNVMYWYQQKSSQAPKLLFHYYDKDFNNEADTPDNFQSRRPNTSFCFLDIRSPGLGDTAMYLCATSRDEESGGSLRDEQYFGPGTRLTVT.

The V call is TRBV4-3, the J call TRBJ2-5; the match to TRBD1 covers 7 bases. Germline assignment: CDR1 LGHNA and CDR2 YSLEER. The CDR3 loop spans 16 amino acids. Trimming took 0 bases from V and 2 from J; bases not matched to a gene: 6. CDR3 region: CASSQDWGQLQETQYF. The CDR3 coding sequence is TGCGCCAGCAGCCAAGATTGGGGACAGCTACAAGAGACCCAGTACTTC.

The rearrangement joins TRBV4-1 to TRBJ2-1; weak D call: TRBD1 (6 bases). The CDR3 spans 14 residues. From germline, CDR1 is MGHRA and CDR2 YSYEKL. V was pared by 5 bases and J by 2 bases, with 10 bases between. CDR3 sequence: CASSYQGTYNEQFF. In DNA form, the CDR3 reads TGCGCCAGCAGCTACCAGGGGACCTACAATGAGCAGTTCTTC.

This chain links TRBV28 with TRBJ2-6; no clear D. The length of the CDR3 is 16 residues. Trimming removed 3 bases at V and 0 bases at J, with 9 bases between. Germline CDR1 MDHEN, CDR2 SYDVKM. CDR3 in DNA: TGTGCCAGCAGTTTCCCCAGCGTCTCTGGGGCCAACGTCCTGACTTTC. It is translated as CASSFPSVSGANVLTF.

The V call is TRBV11-3, the J call TRBJ1-1; no reliable D call. The germline V gene encodes CDR1 SGHNT and CDR2 YENEEA. The CDR3 sequence is 16 residues long. Deletions cut 1 base from V and 5 bases from J, with 17 bases between. CDR3 DNA sequence: TGTGCCAGCAGCTTAGGAGCGGGCAGCTCCGGGACTGAAGCTTTCTTT. The encoded protein is CASSLGAGSSGTEAFF. Drawing the rest from reference TRBV11-3 and TRBJ1-1, the complete variable domain is EAGVVQSPRYKIIEKKQPVAFWCNPISGHNTLYWYLQNLGQGPELLIRYENEEAVDDSQLPKDRFSAERLKGVDSTLKIQPAELGDSAVYLCASSLGAGSSGTEAFFGQGTRLTVV.

The chain combines TRBV19 with TRBJ2-2; possible D gene TRBD1, 6 bases. In germline, CDR1 is LNHDA, CDR2 SQIVND (reference sequence). The CDR3 is 15 amino acids. Trimming removed 6 bases from V and 4 bases from J, with 15 bases in between. CDR3 loop: CASSAPGHSTGELFF. The CDR3 DNA follows: TGTGCCAGTAGCGCCCCGGGACACAGCACCGGGGAGCTGTTTTTT.

The count of this clone is one. The chain has TRBV2 and TRBJ2-2; 13 bases line up with TRBD2. The junction had 10 bases not matched to a gene; V was cut back by 11 bases and J by 7 bases. Germline V gene sequence: CDR1 SNHLY, CDR2 FYNNEI. This CDR3 is 15 amino acids long. DNA for the CDR3: TGTGCCCACTCTAGACTAGCGGGAGGAAACGGGGAGCTGTTTTTT. This encodes CAHSRLAGGNGELFF. Full variable domain (rest looked up from reference TRBV2 and TRBJ2-2): EPEVTQTPSHQVTQMGQEVILRCVPISNHLYFYWYRQILGQKVEFLVSFYNNEISEKSEIFDDQFSVERPDGSNFTLKIRSTKLEDSAMYFCAHSRLAGGNGELFFGEGSRLTVL.

This chain uses TRBV28 with TRBJ1-1, with 10 positions matching TRBD1. The junction had 8 bases not matched to a gene; V was cut back by 5 bases and J by 5 bases. The CDR3 runs 15 residues. Germline V gene sequence: CDR1 MDHEN, CDR2 SYDVKM. This chain's CDR3 is CASSPRQGARTEAFF. In nucleotides, the CDR3 is TGTGCCAGCAGTCCAAGACAGGGGGCTCGAACTGAAGCTTTCTTT.

A single count supports this clone. CDR3 amino acids: CASSLSGGNTEAFF. CDR3 DNA: TGTGCCAGCAGTTTATCAGGGGGGAACACTGAAGCTTTCTTT. The chain has TRBV27 and TRBJ1-1, with D maybe TRBD1 (6 bases). The V gene's germline CDR1 is MNHEY and CDR2 SMNVEV (reference sequence). The CDR3 consists of 14 residues. Trimming shortened V by 0 bases and J by 1 base, and 6 bases separated the two germline ends.

V gene TRBV27 combines with J gene TRBJ2-2, with TRBD1 as a possible D gene (6 bases). This CDR3 spans 14 amino acids. Trimming shortened V by 3 bases and J by 3 bases, and 8 bases separated the two germline ends. CDR1 MNHEY and CDR2 SMNVEV come from the germline V gene (reference sequence). For the CDR3, the DNA is TGTGCCAGCAGTTTTCAGGGGTACACCGGGGAGCTGTTTTTT. Translated: CASSFQGYTGELFF.

V gene TRBV6-5 combines with J gene TRBJ2-7, with 9 positions matching TRBD1. The trim removed 2 bases at V and 4 bases at J, leaving 3 bases unmatched. Germline CDR1 reads MNHEY; CDR2 reads SVGAGI. The CDR3 runs to 14 residues. CDR3 coding DNA: TGTGCCAGCAGTTACGGACAGGGGAGGTACGAGCAGTACTTC. It is translated as CASSYGQGRYEQYF.

The chain employs TRBV15 and TRBJ2-1; 7 bases fit TRBD2. Germline values: CDR1 LNHNV, CDR2 YYDKDF (reference sequence). V trimming: 0 bases; J trimming: 4 bases; junction bases outside the gene matches: 15. The CDR3 consists of 19 residues. CDR3 coding DNA: TGTGCCACCAGCAGAGATTCTGCTCTAGCGGCTCTCGCTTACAATGAGCAGTTCTTC. It translates to CATSRDSALAALAYNEQFF.

The chain has TRBV29-1 and TRBJ2-3; D unclear. The length of the CDR3 is 15 residues. V was shortened by 7 bases and J by 0 bases, with 17 bases between the two germline ends. Per germline, CDR1 SQVTM and CDR2 ANQGSEA. The chain's CDR3 is CSAASAGTSTDTQYF. The DNA for the CDR3 is TGCAGCGCTGCTTCGGCAGGTACTAGCACAGATACGCAGTATTTT.

The CDR3 DNA sequence: TGTGCCAGCAGTAATTTGTACAGCGGGGACACCATATATTTT. Its protein product is CASSNLYSGDTIYF. The chain links TRBV27 to TRBJ1-3; D gene uncertain. The germline CDR1 and CDR2 sequences are MNHEY and SMNVEV (reference sequence). V was trimmed by 5 bases and J by 8 bases, leaving 16 bases between them. The CDR3 runs 14 residues.

The chain couples TRBV28 to TRBJ2-1, with 8 bases matching TRBD1. V trimming: 3 bases; J trimming: 0 bases; junction bases outside the gene matches: 13. CDR3 length equals 19 residues. Germline CDR1 reads MDHEN; CDR2 reads SYDVKM. CDR3 sequence (DNA): TGTGCCAGCAGTTTTCAGGGGGCCTCCGTTCGAAGCTCCTACAATGAGCAGTTCTTC. It yields the protein CASSFQGASVRSSYNEQFF.

The V and J genes are TRBV6-1 and TRBJ1-5; weak D call: TRBD1 (5 bases). The CDR3 has 13 amino acids. V shed 6 bases and J shed 9 bases, with 15 bases lying between them. Germline values: CDR1 MNHNS, CDR2 SASEGT. CDR3 residues: CASSVGRGTPQHF. For the CDR3, the DNA is TGTGCCAGCAGCGTAGGAAGGGGTACGCCCCAGCATTTT.

V usage is TRBV5-5 and J usage is TRBJ1-1; no definite D call. Germline V gene data show CDR1 as SGHKS and CDR2 as YYEKEE (reference sequence). Trimming removed 3 bases from V and 0 bases from J, with 6 bases in between. CDR3 length equals 13 residues. CDR3 in DNA: TGTGCCAGCAGCTCCACTGTGAACACTGAAGCTTTCTTT. Translation: CASSSTVNTEAFF.

The V call is TRBV9, the J call TRBJ1-1, with D possibly TRBD1 on 5 matching bases. The CDR3 sequence is 17 residues long. Trimming shortened V by 4 bases and J by 1 base, and 20 bases separated the two germline ends. Germline CDR1 is SGDLS and CDR2 is YYNGEE. CDR3 nucleotides: TGTGCCAGCAGCTCCCGGTCGGGGGGGATGTGGAACACTGAAGCTTTCTTT. Its translation is CASSSRSGGMWNTEAFF.

CDR3 in DNA: TGCAGCGCCGTCTCTTCAGACTATGGCTACACCTTC. Amino acid sequence: CSAVSSDYGYTF. The J gene is TRBJ1-2, the V gene TRBV29-1; D remains ambiguous. The CDR3 runs to 12 residues. Germline V CDR1 and CDR2: SQVTM, ANQGSEA. V lost 7 bases and J 3 bases, leaving 12 bases between the germline ends.

The chain combines TRBV28 with TRBJ2-2; no clear D gene. Trimming removed 2 bases from V and 2 bases from J, with 6 bases in between. The germline V gene encodes CDR1 MDHEN and CDR2 SYDVKM. The CDR3 contains 14 residues. The CDR3 nucleotides are TGTGCCAGCAGTTTAGGTACAAACACCGGGGAGCTGTTTTTT. This encodes CASSLGTNTGELFF.

The chain carries TRBV27 and TRBJ1-5; 10 bases fit TRBD1. J gave up 6 bases and V 1 base, and 6 bases lay outside the gene matches. CDR3 size: 16 residues. Germline values: CDR1 MNHEY, CDR2 SMNVEV (reference sequence). As DNA, the CDR3 is TGTGCCAGCAGTTTATACGGGACAGGGGAGAGTCAGCCCCAGCATTTT. It is translated as CASSLYGTGESQPQHF.

The chain links TRBV6-5 to TRBJ2-5, with 8 positions matching TRBD2. With 4 bases clipped from V and 3 bases from J, the junction kept 7 bases outside the gene matches. The CDR3 extends over 15 amino acids. Germline-derived CDR1 and CDR2 are MNHEY and SVGAGI. CDR3 protein: CASSFRREVKETQYF. For the CDR3, the DNA is TGTGCCAGCAGTTTTCGGCGGGAGGTAAAAGAGACCCAGTACTTC.

This chain uses TRBV21-1 with TRBJ2-7; the tabulated D call, TRBD1, remains unverified against the DNA. TRBV21-1 is recorded as a pseudogene. The CDR3 is made up of 15 amino acids. The CDR3 is CASSKGRQIQDEQYF. CDR3 DNA: TGTGCCAGCAGCAAAGGACGACAGATACAGGACGAGCAGTACTTC.

V and J are TRBV15 and TRBJ2-1; TRBD2 matches 11 bases. The CDR3 consists of 16 residues. V shed 5 bases and J 4 bases; nucleotides not matched to a gene: 7. CDR1 and CDR2 (germline): LNHNV, YYDKDF (reference sequence). The chain's CDR3 is CATSGGLADSYNEQFF. The CDR3 DNA reads TGTGCCACCAGCGGGGGACTAGCGGACTCTTACAATGAGCAGTTCTTC. Filled out from reference TRBV15 and TRBJ2-1, the complete variable domain reads DAMVIQNPRYQVTQFGKPVTLSCSQTLNHNVMYWYQQKSSQAPKLLFHYYDKDFNNEADTPDNFQSRRPNTSFCFLDIRSPGLGDTAMYLCATSGGLADSYNEQFFGPGTRLTVL.

The chain combines TRBV7-8 with TRBJ2-1, with D possibly matching TRBD2 (7 bases). In germline, CDR1 is SGHVS, CDR2 FQNEAQ. This CDR3 is built from 16 residues. Trimming took 5 bases from V and 4 from J, leaving 18 bases between them. The CDR3 region has the DNA TGTGCCAGCAGCAGGCGGGGGCTAGCGGAGTACAATGAGCAGTTCTTC. It translates to CASSRRGLAEYNEQFF.

The chain carries TRBV28 and TRBJ2-7, with TRBD2 matching over 7 bases. This CDR3 comprises 17 residues. V trimming: 5 bases; J trimming: 0 bases; junction bases outside the gene matches: 13. Germline CDR1 and CDR2: MDHEN and SYDVKM. In nucleotides, the CDR3 is TGTGCCAGCAGTCTCGCGCGGGAGAGGAGGAGCTCCTACGAGCAGTACTTC. Its protein is CASSLARERRSSYEQYF.